This T cell receptor beta chain is from a study of Graves' ophthalmopathy and Graves' hyperthyroidism. CDR3 length: 17 residues. Germline CDR1 and CDR2: ENHRY and SYGVKD. Comment on this clonotype: An end of the junction differs from the germline gene, which may be a read error.

The authors amplified TCR beta CDR3 regions, and they did so from RNA transcripts for repertoire sequencing. HTBI primers primed a first-round RT-PCR, and a second-round multiplex PCR followed. TCRdb re-called the multiplex PCR reads with MiXCR, one entry per CDR3 protein. The sample shows about 550,000 distinct CDR3 sequences, approximately 35% of them seen only once. The TCR was taken from an adult man with Graves' hyperthyroidism. Sequenced: peripheral blood or thyroid tissue (not recorded which). The J gene is TRBJ1-3, the V gene TRBV10-3; D gene ambiguous. CDR3 nucleotide sequence: TGTGCCAGCAGTGTCTGGGTACAGAGTCTTACTGGAAACACCATATATTTT. Its protein is CASSVWVQSLTGNTIYF.